This TCR beta chain stems from a study of blood T cell repertoires in COVID-19. On the study more broadly: PBMCs, B-cell-depleted T cells, or T cells were the source of the cDNA or gDNA that made up the material.

Original data processing: Counts of nucleated cells, estimated from reference gene primer amplification, were obtained. The method was immunoSEQ multiplex PCR; TCRdb's version includes in-frame clones alone and lacks a portion of them. Clonal size and the V and J genes are those of that table, whereas D and trimming came from the DNA. The table lists about 120,000 clones, 81% of them singletons. One Seattle source followed patients from active infection through their disease course. The receptor was isolated from a man aged 30-40 years with COVID-19, enrolled during active disease. The specimen was peripheral blood.

The CDR3, as DNA: TGTGCCAGCAGTTTGGGGACAGAAAAACTGTTTTTT. Translated, it gives CASSLGTEKLFF. This sequence joins TRBV12-3 or TRBV12-4 and TRBJ1-4, with a tentative D call TRBD1 (6 bases). The V end was cut by 3 bases, the J end by 8 bases, with 7 bases between. The CDR3 runs 12 residues.